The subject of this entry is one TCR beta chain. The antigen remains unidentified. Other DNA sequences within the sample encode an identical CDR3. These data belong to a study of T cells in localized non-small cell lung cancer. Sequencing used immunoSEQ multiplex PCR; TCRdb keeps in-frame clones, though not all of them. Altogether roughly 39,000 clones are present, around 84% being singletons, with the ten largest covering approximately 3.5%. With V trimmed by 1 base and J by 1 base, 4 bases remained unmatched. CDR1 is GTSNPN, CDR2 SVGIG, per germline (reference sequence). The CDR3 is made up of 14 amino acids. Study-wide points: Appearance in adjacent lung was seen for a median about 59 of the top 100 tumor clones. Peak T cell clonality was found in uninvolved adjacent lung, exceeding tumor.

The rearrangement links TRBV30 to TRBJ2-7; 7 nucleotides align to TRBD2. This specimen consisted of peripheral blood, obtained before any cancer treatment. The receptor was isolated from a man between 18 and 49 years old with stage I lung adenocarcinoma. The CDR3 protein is CAWSGGSGSYEQYF. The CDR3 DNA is TGTGCCTGGAGTGGAGGTAGCGGGTCCTACGAGCAGTACTTC.